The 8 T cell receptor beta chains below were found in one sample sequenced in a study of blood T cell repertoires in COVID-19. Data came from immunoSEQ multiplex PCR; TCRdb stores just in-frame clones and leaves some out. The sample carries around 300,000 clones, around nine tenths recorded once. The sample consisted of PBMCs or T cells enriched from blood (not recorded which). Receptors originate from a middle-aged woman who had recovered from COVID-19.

The CDR3 nucleotides read TGTGCCAGCAGTGAAGGTGGAGTGGGGACAGGGACCTATGGCTACACCTTC. This encodes CASSEGGVGTGTYGYTF. The J gene is TRBJ1-2, the V gene TRBV6-1; 9 bases agree with TRBD1. This CDR3 is 17 amino acids long. Trimming removed 1 base from V and 4 bases from J; junction bases left unmatched: 10. The germline CDR1 and CDR2 sequences are MNHNS and SASEGT.

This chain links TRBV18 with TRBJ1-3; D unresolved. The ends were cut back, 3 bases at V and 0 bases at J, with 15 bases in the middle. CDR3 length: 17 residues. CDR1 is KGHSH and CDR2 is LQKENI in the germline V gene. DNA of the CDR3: TGTGCCAGCTCACCGAATTCAGGTGGGCTCTCTGGAAACACCATATATTTT. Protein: CASSPNSGGLSGNTIYF.

In DNA form, the CDR3 reads TGTGCCGGTACCCGGGACTATAACACCGGGGAGCTGTTTTTT. It specifies CAGTRDYNTGELFF. The V call is TRBV5-8, the J call TRBJ2-2, with 7 bases that match TRBD2. Germline CDR1 and CDR2: SGHTS and YDEGEE. CDR3 size: 14 residues. V shed 10 bases and J 2 bases; nucleotides not matched to a gene: 8.

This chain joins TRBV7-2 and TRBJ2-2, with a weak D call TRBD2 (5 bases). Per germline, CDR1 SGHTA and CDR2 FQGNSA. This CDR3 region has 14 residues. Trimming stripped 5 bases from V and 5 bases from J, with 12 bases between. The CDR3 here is CASSLPRRTGELFF. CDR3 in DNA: TGTGCCAGCAGCCTCCCAAGGAGGACCGGGGAGCTGTTTTTT.

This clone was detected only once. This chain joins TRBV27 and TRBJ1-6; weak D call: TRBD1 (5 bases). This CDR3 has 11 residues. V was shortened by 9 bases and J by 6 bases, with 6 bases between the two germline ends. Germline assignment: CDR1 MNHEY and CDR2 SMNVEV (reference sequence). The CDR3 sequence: CARDTNSPLHF. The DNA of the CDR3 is TGTGCCAGGGACACTAATTCACCCCTCCACTTT.

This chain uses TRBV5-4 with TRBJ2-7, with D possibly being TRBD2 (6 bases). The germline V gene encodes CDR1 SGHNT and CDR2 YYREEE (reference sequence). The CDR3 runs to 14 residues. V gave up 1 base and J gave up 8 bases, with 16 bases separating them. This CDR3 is CASSLYAGTSQQYF. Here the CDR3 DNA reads TGTGCCAGCAGCTTGTACGCGGGAACCTCCCAGCAGTACTTC.

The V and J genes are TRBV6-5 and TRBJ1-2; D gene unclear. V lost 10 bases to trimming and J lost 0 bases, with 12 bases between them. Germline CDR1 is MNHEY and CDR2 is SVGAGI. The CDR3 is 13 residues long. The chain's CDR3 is CATYSGSNYGYTF. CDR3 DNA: TGTGCCACCTACAGTGGATCTAACTATGGCTACACCTTC.

CDR3 sequence: CASSRSSSGRASEQFF. DNA of the CDR3: TGTGCCAGCTCCCGATCTTCTAGCGGGAGGGCAAGTGAGCAGTTCTTC. The chain is built from TRBV18 and TRBJ2-1; TRBD2 agrees at 12 bases. CDR1 and CDR2 (germline): KGHSH, LQKENI. After removal of 6 bases from V and 9 bases from J, the junction contained 12 bases not matched to a gene. The CDR3 loop spans 16 amino acids.